One and the same sample provided the 8 T cell receptor beta chains below, sequenced in a study of cytomegalovirus exposure and HLA in healthy donors. The PCR employed 60 Vbeta primers together with 13 Jbeta primers. The table came from immunoSEQ multiplex PCR; TCRdb's copy has only in-frame clones and leaves some out. Counted here are 110,000 or so clones, 67% occurring once; the ten biggest clones make up roughly 8.3%. The sequenced sample consisted of PBMCs. Receptors were obtained from a man younger than 35 in good health and CMV-seropositive.

This clone occurred a few times. The genes are TRBV6-5 and TRBJ1-6, with unresolved D. V dropped 4 bases and J dropped 8 bases, with 9 bases sitting between them. The germline gives CDR1 MNHEY, CDR2 SVGAGI. The CDR3 consists of 13 residues. CDR3 sequence: CASSWQEDSPLHF. The CDR3 DNA follows: TGTGCCAGCAGTTGGCAGGAGGATTCACCCCTCCACTTT.

The chain links TRBV2 to TRBJ2-1; D ambiguous. This CDR3 region has 13 residues. V lost 6 bases to trimming and J lost 5 bases, with 11 bases between them. The germline V gene has CDR1 SNHLY and CDR2 FYNNEI. The CDR3 sequence: CASRSRLNNEQFF. The CDR3 DNA sequence: TGTGCCAGCAGAAGTCGACTTAACAATGAGCAGTTCTTC. Complete variable domain (other parts from reference TRBV2 and TRBJ2-1): EPEVTQTPSHQVTQMGQEVILRCVPISNHLYFYWYRQILGQKVEFLVSFYNNEISEKSEIFDDQFSVERPDGSNFTLKIRSTKLEDSAMYFCASRSRLNNEQFFGPGTRLTVL.

The table lists this clone with a few counts. The rearrangement uses TRBV6-1 and TRBJ1-6, with D unclear. Germline CDR1 MNHNS, CDR2 SASEGT. CDR3 length: 14 residues. V lost 8 bases to trimming and J lost 4 bases, with 12 bases between them. CDR3: CASAVSFYNSPLHF. As DNA, the CDR3 is TGTGCCAGCGCTGTAAGCTTTTATAATTCACCCCTCCACTTT.

The chain is built from TRBV11-2 and TRBJ2-2, with a possible D match to TRBD1 (6 bases). This CDR3 has 16 amino acids. Germline CDR1 SGHAT, CDR2 FQNNGV. Trimming took off 5 bases at V and 3 bases at J, with 16 bases between the two ends. In DNA, the CDR3 is TGTGCCAGCAGCAAAAGGACAGAGACGGACACCGGGGAGCTGTTTTTT. Amino acid sequence: CASSKRTETDTGELFF.

In its sample, this clone was seen a few times. The chain combines TRBV4-1 with TRBJ2-4; 7 nucleotides agree with TRBD1. This CDR3 comprises 16 residues. J lost 1 base, V lost 1 base, and 4 bases had no gene match. CDR1 MGHRA and CDR2 YSYEKL come from the germline V gene. CDR3 sequence reads: CASSQGAQGAKNIQYF. The CDR3 DNA reads TGCGCCAGCAGCCAAGGGGCACAGGGGGCCAAAAACATTCAGTACTTC.

The chain combines TRBV29-1 with TRBJ2-7, with TRBD1 matching 8 bases. The CDR3 contains 15 residues. CDR1 is SQVTM, CDR2 ANQGSEA, per germline. The trim removed 4 bases at V and 7 bases at J, leaving 15 bases unmatched. The CDR3 region has the DNA TGCAGCGTTGTGGACAGGGCTGACGTTTGGGGTGAGCAGTACTTC. Residues: CSVVDRADVWGEQYF.

This clone was seen a handful of times. The chain combines TRBV6-1 with TRBJ1-4, with 10 positions matching TRBD1. V was pared by 6 bases and J by 5 bases, with 6 bases of the junction left unmatched. The CDR3 sequence is 15 residues long. Germline V gene lookup returns CDR1 MNHNS and CDR2 SASEGT. CDR3 coding DNA: TGTGCCAGCAGCGCAGGACAGGGGGGGAATGAAAAACTGTTTTTT. Protein product: CASSAGQGGNEKLFF.

The chain recombines TRBV4-1 with TRBJ2-5, with 7 bases aligning to TRBD1. Germline V gives CDR1 MGHRA, CDR2 YSYEKL. The trim removed 4 bases at V and 0 bases at J, leaving 14 bases unmatched. The CDR3 runs 18 residues. CDR3 DNA sequence: TGCGCCAGCAGCCTAGGGGTAGGGACAGCCAAACACCAAGAGACCCAGTACTTC. Encoded protein: CASSLGVGTAKHQETQYF.